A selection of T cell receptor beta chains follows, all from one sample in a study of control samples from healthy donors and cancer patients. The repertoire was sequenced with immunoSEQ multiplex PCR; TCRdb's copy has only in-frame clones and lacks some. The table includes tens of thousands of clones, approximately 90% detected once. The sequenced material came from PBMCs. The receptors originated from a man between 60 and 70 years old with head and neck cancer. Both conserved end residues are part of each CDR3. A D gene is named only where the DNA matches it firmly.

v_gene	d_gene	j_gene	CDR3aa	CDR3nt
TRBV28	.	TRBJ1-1	CASSFGSLDTEAFF	TGTGCCAGCAGTTTTGGGTCGCTGGACACTGAAGCTTTCTTT
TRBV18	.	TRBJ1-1	CASSPRQSTEAFF	TGTGCCAGCTCACCACGGCAAAGCACTGAAGCTTTCTTT
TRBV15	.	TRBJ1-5	CATSRDLGASNQPQHF	TGTGCCACCAGCAGAGATTTAGGAGCTAGCAATCAGCCCCAGCATTTT
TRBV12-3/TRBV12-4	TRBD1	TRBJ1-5	CASSRQGDQPQHF	TGTGCCAGCAGTAGACAGGGGGATCAGCCCCAGCATTTT
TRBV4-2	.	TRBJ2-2	CASSQRTVANTGELFF	TGTGCCAGCAGCCAGCGGACTGTCGCGAACACCGGGGAGCTGTTTTTT
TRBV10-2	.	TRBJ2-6	CASSEVGVSGANVLTF	TGCGCCAGCAGTGAGGTTGGGGTTTCTGGGGCCAACGTCCTGACTTTC
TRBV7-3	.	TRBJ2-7	CASSSPPTRGRRYF	TGTGCCAGCAGCTCCCCGCCTACTAGGGGGAGACGGTACTTC
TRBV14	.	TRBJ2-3	CASSPPRGYTSTDTQYF	TGTGCCAGCAGCCCTCCTCGGGGGTATACTAGCACAGATACGCAGTATTTT
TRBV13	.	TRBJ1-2	CASSPSSDSHGYTF	TGTGCCAGCAGCCCATCCTCGGACAGCCATGGCTACACCTTC
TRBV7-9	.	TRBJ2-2	CASRKSGELFF	TGTGCCAGCAGAAAATCCGGGGAGCTGTTTTTT
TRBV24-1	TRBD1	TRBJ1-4	CATRGQPNPFF	TGTGCCACCAGGGGACAGCCTAATCCGTTTTTT
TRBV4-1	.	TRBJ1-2	CASSNQGNDYGYTF	TGCGCCAGCAGCAACCAGGGGAATGACTATGGCTACACCTTC
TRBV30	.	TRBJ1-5	CAWSAEGNQPQHF	TGTGCCTGGAGTGCGGAAGGCAATCAGCCCCAGCATTTT
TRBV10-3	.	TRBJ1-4	CAISESREGPVGKLFF	TGTGCCATCAGTGAGTCAAGAGAGGGCCCGGTTGGAAAACTGTTTTTT
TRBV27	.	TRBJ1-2	CASSRAGEMNYGYTF	TGTGCCAGCAGTAGGGCCGGGGAAATGAACTATGGCTACACCTTC
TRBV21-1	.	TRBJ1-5	CASSNRDRVSFGSNQPQHF	TGTGCCAGCAGCAACCGGGACAGGGTTTCGTTTGGTAGCAATCAGCCCCAGCATTTT
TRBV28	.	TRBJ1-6	CASSFPRQRVLASSYNSPLHF	TGTGCCAGCAGTTTTCCGCGACAGCGCGTACTTGCGAGCTCCTATAATTCACCCCTCCACTTT
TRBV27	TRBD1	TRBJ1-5	CASSLQGADQPQHF	TGTGCCAGCAGTTTGCAGGGGGCAGATCAGCCCCAGCATTTT
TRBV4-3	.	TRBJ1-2	CASSQAWAEAYGYTF	TGCGCCAGCAGCCAAGCATGGGCCGAGGCCTATGGCTACACCTTC
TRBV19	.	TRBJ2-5	CASSIGQGLAETQYF	TGTGCCAGTAGTATTGGGCAGGGGTTGGCAGAGACCCAGTACTTC
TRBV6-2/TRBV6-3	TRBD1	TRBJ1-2	CASSYGVAGRGYYGYTF	TGTGCCAGCAGTTACGGAGTTGCGGGCAGGGGGTACTATGGCTACACCTTC
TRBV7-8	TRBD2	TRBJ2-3	CASSFSAASGTGTQYF	TGTGCCAGCAGCTTCTCCGCCGCTAGCGGGACTGGTACGCAGTATTTT
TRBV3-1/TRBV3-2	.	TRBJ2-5	CASSQGATVQETQYF	TGTGCCAGCAGCCAAGGAGCAACCGTCCAAGAGACCCAGTACTTC
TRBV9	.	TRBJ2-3	CASSVGAGQGVTQYF	TGTGCCAGCAGCGTAGGGGCGGGCCAAGGGGTTACGCAGTATTTT
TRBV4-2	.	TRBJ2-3	CASSQTRGTADTQYF	TGTGCCAGCAGCCAAACGAGGGGGACGGCAGATACGCAGTATTTT
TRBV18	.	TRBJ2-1	CASSPGVRSYNEQFF	TGTGCCAGCTCCCCGGGGGTCCGGTCCTACAATGAGCAGTTCTTC